These 12 T cell receptor beta chains were sequenced from one sample in a study of blood T cell repertoires in COVID-19. Profiling relied on immunoSEQ multiplex PCR, and the TCRdb table lists in-frame clones only, not all of them. The sample carries approximately 230,000 clones, 80% to 90% recorded once. Specimen: peripheral blood. Receptors were obtained from a man aged 25 to 45 who had recovered from COVID-19.

This clone came up a few times. The rearrangement uses TRBV24-1 and TRBJ2-3; tentatively, D is TRBD2 (5 bases). The CDR3 is made up of 13 amino acids. V was clipped by 5 bases and J by 1 base, with 6 bases between them. Germline loops: CDR1 KGHDR, CDR2 SFDVKD. CDR3: CATSAGGTDTQYF. The CDR3 DNA reads TGTGCCACCAGTGCCGGGGGCACAGATACGCAGTATTTT.

This chain uses TRBV7-9 with TRBJ1-1; the D is unclear. CDR1 is SEHNR and CDR2 is FQNEAQ in the germline V gene (reference sequence). Trimming cost V 2 bases and J 0 bases, with 7 bases left between them. CDR3 size: 14 residues. As DNA, the CDR3 is TGTGCCAGCAGCTTAATCGGTATGAACACTGAAGCTTTCTTT. Encoded protein: CASSLIGMNTEAFF.

V usage is TRBV9 and J usage is TRBJ2-1; a weak D match, TRBD1 (5 bases). V lost 2 bases, J lost 5 bases, and 8 bases lay in between. From germline, CDR1 is SGDLS and CDR2 YYNGEE. The CDR3 extends over 13 amino acids. The CDR3 sequence is CASSVDTHNEQFF. DNA for the CDR3: TGTGCCAGCAGCGTGGACACTCACAATGAGCAGTTCTTC.

The CDR3 nucleotides are TGTGCCAGCGGGAGACAGGGCTCCTACGAGCAGTACTTC. It specifies CASGRQGSYEQYF. The chain couples TRBV5-4 to TRBJ2-7, with TRBD1 matching over 7 bases. The CDR3 loop spans 13 amino acids. V lost 7 bases and J lost 0; bases outside the gene matches: 4. Germline V gene sequence: CDR1 SGHNT, CDR2 YYREEE (reference sequence).

The V call is TRBV7-9, the J call TRBJ1-2; tentatively, D is TRBD1 (5 bases). Deletions cut 2 bases from V and 11 bases from J, with 12 bases between. The CDR3 is 12 residues long. Germline V gene sequence: CDR1 SEHNR, CDR2 FQNEAQ (reference sequence). The CDR3 here is CASSLLGASYTF. DNA for the CDR3: TGTGCCAGCAGCTTATTAGGGGCGTCTTACACCTTC.

The V gene is TRBV6-5, the J gene TRBJ2-7, with D possibly matching TRBD1 (5 bases). V was shortened by 8 bases and J by 0 bases, with 14 bases between the two germline ends. In germline, CDR1 is MNHEY, CDR2 SVGAGI. The CDR3 length is 14 residues. CDR3 nucleotide sequence: TGTGCCAGCCATGCTCACACAGGCTCCTACGAGCAGTACTTC. Encoded protein: CASHAHTGSYEQYF.

The chain joins TRBV6-1 to TRBJ2-2, with D possibly being TRBD2 (6 bases). V lost 0 bases and J lost 6, with 17 bases in between. This CDR3 has 17 amino acids. Germline lookup yields CDR1 MNHNS and CDR2 SASEGT. This CDR3 reads CASSEAGDLVFAGELFF. CDR3 nucleotide sequence: TGTGCCAGCAGTGAAGCAGGGGACTTAGTATTCGCCGGGGAGCTGTTTTTT.

The chain recombines TRBV5-6 with TRBJ2-7, with a possible D match to TRBD2 (5 bases). V shed 6 bases and J shed 6 bases, with 16 bases lying between them. The CDR3 covers 13 residues. Germline CDR1 SGHDT, CDR2 YYEEEE. CDR3 bases: TGTGCCAGCACTCAAGTATCGGGAACCGAGCAGTACTTC. It yields the protein CASTQVSGTEQYF.

The gene calls are TRBV5-8 and TRBJ2-7; D is ambiguous. Germline CDR1 is SGHTS and CDR2 is YDEGEE. CDR3 length equals 11 residues. V dropped 6 bases and J dropped 5 bases, with 9 bases sitting between them. CDR3 sequence: CASNPRNEQYF. The CDR3 nucleotides are TGTGCCAGCAACCCTAGGAACGAGCAGTACTTC.

This clone came up once. This sequence joins TRBV5-1 and TRBJ2-7, with unresolved D. Trimming left V 4 bases short and J 7 bases short, with 9 bases between. This CDR3 contains 11 residues. Looked up from germline, CDR1 is SGHRS and CDR2 is YFSETQ. CDR3 sequence (DNA): TGCGCCAGCAGCCCTGAGATGGAGCAGTACTTC. Translated, it gives CASSPEMEQYF.

The rearrangement joins TRBV3-1 (or the pseudogene TRBV3-2) to TRBJ2-6; D is uncertain. V lost 4 bases and J 0 bases, leaving 7 bases between the germline ends. CDR1 and CDR2 (germline): LGHDT, YNNKEL (reference sequence). CDR3 length equals 15 residues. In DNA form, the CDR3 reads TGTGCCAGCAGCCTCAGGCACTCTGGGGCCAACGTCCTGACTTTC. It yields the protein CASSLRHSGANVLTF.

This clone has more than one count but fewer than ten. In DNA form, the CDR3 reads TGCGCCAGCAGCCAAGATTCGGGATATAGCAATCAGCCCCAGCATTTT. This sequence encodes CASSQDSGYSNQPQHF. The rearrangement links TRBV4-1 to TRBJ1-5, with D hard to call. Germline V lookup: CDR1 MGHRA, CDR2 YSYEKL. V lost 0 bases, J lost 0 bases, and 9 bases lay in between. This CDR3 contains 16 residues.